This is a list of T cell receptor beta chains from one sample in a study of blood T cell repertoires in COVID-19. Libraries were prepared by immunoSEQ multiplex PCR; TCRdb keeps only in-frame clonotypes and omits some of them. The sample has tens of thousands of clones, about 89% seen once. Sequencing was performed on peripheral blood. The receptors come from a man aged 60-69 years with COVID-19, enrolled during active disease. Both conserved end residues are part of each CDR3. Fields, in order: clone size, J gene, V gene, D gene, CDR3 DNA, CDR3 protein. A D gene is named only where the DNA matches it firmly. Not all rows give a size; the values are once, few, many and, for expanded clones, a class.

abundance: .
j_gene: TRBJ1-2
v_gene: TRBV2
d_gene: TRBD1
CDR3nt: TGTGCCAGCAGAGCCACAGGGGGCTCCTGGGGCTACACCTTC
CDR3aa: CASRATGGSWGYTF

abundance: .
j_gene: TRBJ2-2
v_gene: TRBV3-1/TRBV3-2
d_gene: TRBD2
CDR3nt: TGTGCCAGCAGACGACCTAGCGGGAGAGGGACCGGGGAGCTGTTTTTT
CDR3aa: CASRRPSGRGTGELFF

abundance: few
j_gene: TRBJ2-1
v_gene: TRBV6-4
d_gene: TRBD1
CDR3nt: TGTGCCAGCAGTGACGGACAGGGGGCGAATGAGCAGTTCTTC
CDR3aa: CASSDGQGANEQFF

abundance: .
j_gene: TRBJ2-6
v_gene: TRBV11-3
d_gene: .
CDR3nt: TGTGCCAGCAGCGGACAGCCGACCTTCTCTGGGGCCAACGTCCTGACTTTC
CDR3aa: CASSGQPTFSGANVLTF

abundance: .
j_gene: TRBJ2-7
v_gene: TRBV19
d_gene: .
CDR3nt: TGTGCCAGTAGTATAGGGAAAGCAACCTTTTGGGCATCCGAGCAGTACTTC
CDR3aa: CASSIGKATFWASEQYF

abundance: .
j_gene: TRBJ1-4
v_gene: TRBV28
d_gene: TRBD1
CDR3nt: TGTGCCAGCAGTTATGACAGGGGGCGAGGTGAAAAACTGTTTTTT
CDR3aa: CASSYDRGRGEKLFF

abundance: .
j_gene: TRBJ1-3
v_gene: TRBV9
d_gene: .
CDR3nt: TGTGCCAGCAGCCCGTCCGGCGCGGGGATTGGAAACACCATATATTTT
CDR3aa: CASSPSGAGIGNTIYF

abundance: .
j_gene: TRBJ1-1
v_gene: TRBV2
d_gene: TRBD1
CDR3nt: TGTGCCAGCAGTGGACAGGGACGCACTGAAGCTTTCTTT
CDR3aa: CASSGQGRTEAFF

abundance: .
j_gene: TRBJ1-1
v_gene: TRBV6-2/TRBV6-3
d_gene: TRBD1
CDR3nt: TGTGCCAGCAGCAGGGGGTCTACTGAAGCTTTCTTT
CDR3aa: CASSRGSTEAFF

abundance: .
j_gene: TRBJ1-2
v_gene: TRBV6-5
d_gene: TRBD1
CDR3nt: TGTGCCAGCACGACGACTCCGGGACAGCTCTATGGCTACACCTTC
CDR3aa: CASTTTPGQLYGYTF

abundance: .
j_gene: TRBJ2-1
v_gene: TRBV27
d_gene: TRBD1
CDR3nt: TGTGCCAGCAGTTCCTTGGGACAGGGGAATGACAATGAGCAGTTCTTC
CDR3aa: CASSSLGQGNDNEQFF

abundance: .
j_gene: TRBJ1-2
v_gene: TRBV11-3
d_gene: .
CDR3nt: TGTGCCAGCAGCTTAAGTCCGGGGAGGGATGGCTACACCTTC
CDR3aa: CASSLSPGRDGYTF

abundance: .
j_gene: TRBJ2-2
v_gene: TRBV11-3
d_gene: .
CDR3nt: TGTGCCAGCAGCTCCCTGACGGGGGGCCAGACCGGGGAGCTGTTTTTT
CDR3aa: CASSSLTGGQTGELFF

abundance: once
j_gene: TRBJ1-1
v_gene: TRBV29-1
d_gene: .
CDR3nt: TGCAGCGTTGGATTGGCCATGAACACTGAAGCTTTCTTT
CDR3aa: CSVGLAMNTEAFF